This is a list of T cell receptor beta chains from one sample in a study of blood T cell repertoires in COVID-19. Clones were sequenced by immunoSEQ multiplex PCR, and TCRdb holds only the in-frame ones, with some missing. The sample lists over 200,000 clones, more than 70% seen once, with roughly 8.8% in the top ten. Sequences were obtained from peripheral blood. These receptors came from a man aged 35-49 years with active or convalescent COVID-19. Both conserved end residues are part of each CDR3. A D gene is named only where the DNA matches it firmly. Clone size is stated in some rows and not others, as once, few, many or a class when expanded.

abundance	d_gene	v_gene	j_gene	CDR3nt	CDR3aa
-	TRBD2	TRBV7-2	TRBJ2-5	TGTGCCAGCAGCTTTAGCGGGAGTCAGTTCCAAGAGACCCAGTACTTC	CASSFSGSQFQETQYF
-	-	TRBV7-2	TRBJ1-4	TGTGCCAGCAGCTTAGCCCTAGCGGCTAATGAAAAACTGTTTTTT	CASSLALAANEKLFF
few	-	TRBV5-1	TRBJ2-7	TGCGCCAGCTCCCGGAGCAGGGGAGGGGAGAACGAGCAGTACTTC	CASSRSRGGENEQYF
-	-	TRBV2	TRBJ1-3	TGTGCCAGCAGACCTACAGGGTTCTCTGGAAACACCATATATTTT	CASRPTGFSGNTIYF
once	-	TRBV5-8	TRBJ1-1	TGTGCCAGCAGCTTGGAATACAGGGCGCGGACTGAAGCTTTCTTT	CASSLEYRARTEAFF
-	-	TRBV18	TRBJ2-3	TGTGCCAGCTCACCACTTGAGACATCCAGCACAGATACGCAGTATTTT	CASSPLETSSTDTQYF
-	-	TRBV3-1/TRBV3-2	TRBJ2-1	TGTGCCAGCAGCCAAGGTTCTTCTAGCGTTGAGCAGTTCTTC	CASSQGSSSVEQFF
-	TRBD2	TRBV28	TRBJ2-1	TGTGCCAGCTGCTTGTCCCGACTAGCGGGAGGGGGCTCCTACAATGAGCAGTTCTTC	CASCLSRLAGGGSYNEQFF
-	TRBD1	TRBV4-1	TRBJ2-7	TGCGCCAGCAGCCCTCCGGGACAGGGTCTCCACGAGCAGTACTTC	CASSPPGQGLHEQYF
-	TRBD1	TRBV28	TRBJ1-2	TGTGCCAGCAGTGTCCCCACCCACAACCTCCGGACAGGGCTTGGCTACACCTTC	CASSVPTHNLRTGLGYTF
-	TRBD1	TRBV4-3	TRBJ2-4	TGCGCCAGCAGCCAAGGCACTCCGGACAGGGGGCGCGTGAACATTCAGTACTTC	CASSQGTPDRGRVNIQYF
once	-	TRBV2	TRBJ1-4	TGTGCCAGCAGTGACATTGGCACTAGATCAACTAATGAAAAACTGTTTTTT	CASSDIGTRSTNEKLFF
-	-	TRBV27	TRBJ1-6	TGTGCCAGCAGTCGGCAACAGTTTAATAATTCACCCCTCCACTTT	CASSRQQFNNSPLHF
once	TRBD1	TRBV5-1	TRBJ2-5	TGCGCCAGCAGCTTCCGGACAGGGGGCATGGAGACCCAGTACTTC	CASSFRTGGMETQYF
once	-	TRBV25-1	TRBJ1-4	TGTGCCAGCTCCTCCCGGGGGGACACTAATGAAAAACTGTTTTTT	CASSSRGDTNEKLFF
few	-	TRBV30	TRBJ1-2	TGTGCCTGGAGTGCAGGTGGCTATGGCTACACCTTC	CAWSAGGYGYTF
-	TRBD2	TRBV7-9	TRBJ2-5	TGTGCCAGCAGCCGTTCAGCGGGGGGGCAACAAGAGACCCAGTACTTC	CASSRSAGGQQETQYF
once	-	TRBV6-5	TRBJ2-1	TGTGCCAGCAGTTACGGTGGGGGGGGGCTCTACAATGAGCAGTTCTTC	CASSYGGGGLYNEQFF
-	-	TRBV19	TRBJ2-1	TGTGCCAGTAGTCGCAGTCCTGGGCAGGGGACCTACAATGAGCAGTTCTTC	CASSRSPGQGTYNEQFF
-	-	TRBV3-1/TRBV3-2	TRBJ1-1	TGTGCCAGCAGCCACTCTCAGGGGTTTTGGACTGAAGCTTTCTTT	CASSHSQGFWTEAFF
-	-	TRBV19	TRBJ2-5	TGTGCCAGTAGTGAGGTAGGCTCACGAGAGACCCAGTACTTC	CASSEVGSRETQYF
-	-	TRBV7-2	TRBJ1-3	TGTGCCAGCAGCTTAGGGAGCTCTGGAAACACCATATATTTT	CASSLGSSGNTIYF
-	-	TRBV29-1	TRBJ2-7	TGCAGCGTTGTGACACAGGGATACGAGCAGTACTTC	CSVVTQGYEQYF
once	-	TRBV6-1	TRBJ1-2	TGTGCCAGCAGTGACGTGGACACCCAGGGCTATGGCTACACCTTC	CASSDVDTQGYGYTF
-	TRBD2	TRBV9	TRBJ2-1	TGTGCCAGCAGCGTAAGCGGGAGTGCCAGTGAGCAGTTCTTC	CASSVSGSASEQFF
-	-	TRBV7-6	TRBJ1-4	TGTGCCAGCAGCTTAGCGAGGTTAGTTGGAATTGCGGAAAAACTGTTTTTT	CASSLARLVGIAEKLFF
-	TRBD1	TRBV24-1	TRBJ1-1	TGTGCCACCAGTGAATCCGGGACAGAGAGGCCGAACACTGAAGCTTTCTTT	CATSESGTERPNTEAFF
-	-	TRBV28	TRBJ1-6	TGTGCCAGCAGGGGGGGGTTGGGGACAAATCAAAATTCACCCCTCCACTTT	CASRGGLGTNQNSPLHF
-	TRBD1	TRBV20-1	TRBJ1-2	TGCAGTGTGCAGGGGGCTTTTGGCTACACCTTC	CSVQGAFGYTF
-	-	TRBV5-1	TRBJ2-6	TGCGCCAGCAGCCTAGGTCCTTCTGGGGCCAACGTCCTGACTTTC	CASSLGPSGANVLTF
-	TRBD1	TRBV4-3	TRBJ1-1	TGCGCCAGCAGCCAAGATCTTGGGACAGGGCGTGCAGCTTTCTTT	CASSQDLGTGRAAFF
-	-	TRBV7-9	TRBJ2-1	TGTGCCAGCAGCTTATGGCCAACCGAAGAGCTTAGCGAGGAGGGGTTCTTC	CASSLWPTEELSEEGFF
-	TRBD1	TRBV19	TRBJ1-2	TGTGCCAGTAGTGCTCAGGGGGTTTCCAACTATGGCTACACCTTC	CASSAQGVSNYGYTF
-	-	TRBV12-3/TRBV12-4	TRBJ1-1	TGTGCCGGAACCTCAGGGCATGAAGCTTTCTTT	CAGTSGHEAFF
-	-	TRBV12-5	TRBJ1-2	TGTGCTAGTGGTTTCAGGGACTTCTATGGCTACACCTTC	CASGFRDFYGYTF
many	TRBD1	TRBV24-1	TRBJ2-5	TGTGCCACCAGTGATTCTTACAGGGCCAGGGGGGAGACCCAGTACTTC	CATSDSYRARGETQYF
-	-	TRBV10-2	TRBJ1-1	TGCGCCAGCAGGGCCAGAGGGACTGAAGCTTTCTTT	CASRARGTEAFF
-	-	TRBV19	TRBJ1-5	TGTGCCAGTAGTATAGGTGGAGGGGATCAGCCCCAGCATTTT	CASSIGGGDQPQHF
-	-	TRBV11-3	TRBJ1-1	TGTGCCAGCAGCTTAGACCGGGGCACTGAAGCTTTCTTT	CASSLDRGTEAFF
-	TRBD1	TRBV27	TRBJ1-2	TGTGCCAGCAGTCCAGGGACAGGATCCTATGGCTACACCTTC	CASSPGTGSYGYTF
few	-	TRBV5-1	TRBJ2-2	TGCGCCAGCAGCTTGGGTCAGGGGAACACCGGGGAGCTGTTTTTT	CASSLGQGNTGELFF
-	-	TRBV5-4	TRBJ1-4	TGTGCCAGCAGCTTGGCGCAGGGGAGTGCAACTAATGAAAAACTGTTTTTT	CASSLAQGSATNEKLFF
-	-	TRBV9	TRBJ2-5	TGTGCCAGCAGCCCCCACCGGACAGCGGAGACCCAGTACTTC	CASSPHRTAETQYF
few	-	TRBV7-2	TRBJ2-7	TGTGCCAGCAGCTCCACCCGGGTGGGGGCGCAATACTTC	CASSSTRVGAQYF
-	-	TRBV7-2	TRBJ2-1	TGTGCCAGCAGCTTGAATGCCCGCAGGGAAGGCGGATCAAGTGAGCAGTTCTTC	CASSLNARREGGSSEQFF
-	-	TRBV30	TRBJ1-5	TGTGCCTGGAGTGAAGCCGCAGGGACACCAAATCAGCCCCAGCATTTT	CAWSEAAGTPNQPQHF
-	-	TRBV10-1	TRBJ2-3	TGCGCCAGCTCCCCAAACACAGATACGCAGTATTTT	CASSPNTDTQYF
few	-	TRBV7-3	TRBJ1-4	TGTGCCAGCAGCTTGGGAGTTAATGAAAAACTGTTTTTT	CASSLGVNEKLFF
few	-	TRBV3-1/TRBV3-2	TRBJ2-3	TGTGCCAGCAGCCAAGACCAAGGGGGTTTTACAGATACGCAGTATTTT	CASSQDQGGFTDTQYF
-	TRBD2	TRBV27	TRBJ2-5	TGTGCCAGCAGTTTAGGGGGAGGGAGGGTACTTAAAGAGACCCAGTACTTC	CASSLGGGRVLKETQYF
-	-	TRBV7-3	TRBJ2-3	TGTGCCAGCAGCTTAACCCTCGGGGGCACAGATACGCAGTATTTT	CASSLTLGGTDTQYF
once	-	TRBV19	TRBJ2-2	TGTGCCAGTAGTATCCCGGGGGACCGATCGAACACCGGGGAGCTGTTTTTT	CASSIPGDRSNTGELFF
-	-	TRBV12-3/TRBV12-4	TRBJ1-3	TGTGCCAGCAGGTCTCAGGGATACACCATATATTTT	CASRSQGYTIYF
-	-	TRBV5-1	TRBJ1-1	TGCGCCAGCAGCACCACCAGGAACACTGAAGCTTTCTTT	CASSTTRNTEAFF
-	-	TRBV7-9	TRBJ1-1	TGCGCCGGGGCGGGGGTTACTGAAGCTTTCTTT	CAGAGVTEAFF
-	-	TRBV30	TRBJ1-1	TGTGCCTGGAAGCAGAACACTGAAGCTTTCTTT	CAWKQNTEAFF